The present T cell receptor beta chain was sequenced within a study of CD8+ T cells in alopecia areata. Whole-study results and caveats: Resident alphabeta T-cell populations of normal skin are likewise subject to sequencing in scalp samples.

RNA, once extracted, was reverse transcribed into cDNA for use as the sequencing template. Profiling relied on immunoSEQ multiplex PCR, and the TCRdb table lists in-frame clones only, not all of them. The data hold 140,000 to 150,000 clones, with roughly 53% observed a single time. This clone was counted only a few times. Its antigen is not known. This material consisted of CD4+ T cells sorted from blood, taken at week 0. This receptor was identified in a human donor with alopecia areata.

The CDR3 loop reads CAGSFSGGTGELFF. CDR3 bases: TGTGCCGGAAGTTTTAGCGGGGGCACCGGGGAGCTGTTTTTT. The chain combines TRBV2 with TRBJ2-2; 9 nucleotides match TRBD2. The V and J ends lost 11 bases and 4 bases, in that order; junction bases with no gene match: 8. The CDR3 runs 14 residues. CDR1 SNHLY and CDR2 FYNNEI come from the germline V gene.